Sequencing of this T cell receptor (beta chain) was carried out in a study of neurological immune-mediated disorders. TCRdb recomputed calls from the 5' RACE reads with MiXCR, one row per CDR3 protein. This table holds approximately 80,000 distinct CDR3 sequences, approximately 4.3% found once. The CDR3 contains 16 residues. Germline assignment: CDR1 SGHAT and CDR2 FQNNGV. V gave up 1 base and J gave up 0 bases, with 9 bases separating them. This clonotype was seen at least ten times. Stated time point: longitudinal time-point 3. The V call is TRBV11-2, the J call TRBJ1-4; D gene unclear. The TCR sequence derives from a woman in her fifties or sixties with multiple sclerosis. The sample consisted of PBMCs. The CDR3, as DNA: TGTGCCAGCAGCTTAGCCCGGGCTTCAACTAATGAAAAACTGTTTTTT. It yields the protein CASSLARASTNEKLFF.